This passage covers 25 T cell receptor beta chains from one sample sequenced in a study of neurological immune-mediated disorders. A single record per CDR3 protein comes from TCRdb applying MiXCR to the 5' RACE reads. Of tens of thousands of distinct CDR3 sequences detected, roughly 14% appear once; the ten largest clones hold nearly 7%. Sequences were obtained from PBMCs. The source is a woman in her fifties or sixties in good health.

This clonotype was seen repeatedly, ten times or more. Here the CDR3 reads CASSPGTSGRTSTDTQYF. The CDR3 DNA reads TGTGCCAGCAGCCCAGGGACTAGCGGGAGAACTAGCACAGATACGCAGTATTTT. V usage is TRBV12-3 or TRBV12-4 and J usage is TRBJ2-3; 14 nucleotides match TRBD2. V lost 6 bases and J lost 0; bases outside the gene matches: 8. The CDR3 has 18 amino acids.

The chain joins TRBV27 to TRBJ1-1, with D maybe TRBD1 (5 bases). The CDR3 covers 16 residues. Germline V gene lookup returns CDR1 MNHEY and CDR2 SMNVEV (reference sequence). The V end lost 7 bases, the J end lost 6 bases, and 24 bases lay between the germline ends. CDR3 region: CASTSNRGGTSSEAFF. Here the CDR3 DNA reads TGTGCCAGCACATCTAACCGCGGGGGAACATCCTCTGAAGCTTTCTTT.

This clonotype was detected ten times or more. This chain links TRBV5-1 with TRBJ1-1, with D hard to call. The CDR3 has 12 amino acids. Germline V CDR1 and CDR2: SGHRS, YFSETQ. Trimming took off 4 bases at V and 8 bases at J, with 12 bases between the two ends. DNA for the CDR3: TGCGCCAGCAGCACGGACCGTCGGGAAGCTTTCTTT. This encodes CASSTDRREAFF.

This clonotype has a count of ten or more. The CDR3 sequence is CASSSSRVLTDTQYF. CDR3 nucleotides: TGTGCCAGCAGCTCATCCAGAGTCCTCACAGATACGCAGTATTTT. The V call is TRBV11-2, the J call TRBJ2-3; D gene unclear. The CDR3 contains 15 residues. V was clipped by 4 bases and J by 2 bases, with 13 bases between them. Germline V CDR1 and CDR2: SGHAT, FQNNGV.

This clonotype came up many times. V gene TRBV3-1 combines with J gene TRBJ1-2; 7 positions match TRBD1. Germline V gives CDR1 LGHDT, CDR2 YNNKEL (reference sequence). The CDR3 is made up of 15 amino acids. The V and J ends lost 3 bases and 2 bases, in that order; junction bases with no gene match: 6. The DNA of the CDR3 is TGTGCCAGCAGCCATTGGGGCAGGGGGAACTATGGCTACACCTTC. This encodes CASSHWGRGNYGYTF.

This clonotype was detected ten times or more. The chain recombines TRBV7-9 with TRBJ1-6; D might be TRBD1 (5 bases). Deletions cut 1 base from V and 14 bases from J, with 21 bases between. The CDR3 is 16 amino acids. Germline V lookup: CDR1 SEHNR, CDR2 FQNEAQ (reference sequence). CDR3 DNA: TGTGCCAGCAGCTTAGTATCAGGGACCGCCCCCAAGGCCCTCCACTTT. Translated, it gives CASSLVSGTAPKALHF.

This clonotype was counted many times. The chain is built from TRBV7-3 and TRBJ1-5; D not certain. This CDR3 is 10 amino acids long. Germline V gene sequence: CDR1 SGHTA, CDR2 FQGTGA. V was cut by 5 bases and J by 9 bases, with 5 bases left in between. Here the CDR3 DNA reads TGTGCCAGCAGCCCCCGGCCCCAGCATTTT. It yields the protein CASSPRPQHF.

This clonotype was seen at least ten times. The chain is built from TRBV20-1 and TRBJ1-2, with a possible D match to TRBD1 (5 bases). The CDR3 contains 11 residues. V was shortened by 3 bases and J by 5 bases, with 7 bases between the two germline ends. CDR1 and CDR2 (germline): DFQATT, SNEGSKA (reference sequence). The CDR3 is CSASGGYGYTF. CDR3 sequence (DNA): TGCAGTGCTAGTGGGGGATATGGCTACACCTTC.

Many counts were recorded for this clonotype. The chain couples TRBV7-9 to TRBJ1-1; no clear D gene. This CDR3 region has 14 residues. With 2 bases removed from V and 4 bases from J, the gap between germline ends came to 11 bases. Germline assignment: CDR1 SEHNR and CDR2 FQNEAQ (reference sequence). CDR3 coding DNA: TGTGCCAGCAGCTTAAACTCGGCGTTCACTGAAGCTTTCTTT. Residues: CASSLNSAFTEAFF.

This clonotype was observed a few times. This chain joins TRBV28 and TRBJ1-5, with D tentatively TRBD1 (5 bases). Germline V gene data show CDR1 as MDHEN and CDR2 as SYDVKM. This CDR3 contains 14 residues. The ends were cut back, 6 bases at V and 3 bases at J, with 12 bases in the middle. CDR3 residues: CASRSPGDNQPQHF. The CDR3 DNA reads as TGTGCCAGCAGATCACCGGGGGACAATCAGCCCCAGCATTTT.

This clonotype was observed at least ten times. The chain carries TRBV6-4 and TRBJ2-1, with TRBD1 as a possible D gene (5 bases). Germline V gene sequence: CDR1 MRHNA, CDR2 SNTAGT. The length of the CDR3 is 14 residues. Trimming cost V 2 bases and J 7 bases, with 12 bases left between them. The CDR3 DNA reads TGTGCCAGCAGTGACCACTACCCAGGGAATGAGCAGTTCTTC. It is translated as CASSDHYPGNEQFF.

This clonotype was counted at least ten times. V gene TRBV12-3 or TRBV12-4 combines with J gene TRBJ2-3, with TRBD2 as a possible D gene (6 bases). The CDR3 has 13 residues. V was trimmed by 3 bases and J by 4 bases, leaving 8 bases between them. CDR3 amino acids: CASSLWEADTQYF. The CDR3 DNA is TGTGCCAGCAGTTTGTGGGAGGCAGATACGCAGTATTTT.

The chain combines TRBV20-1 with TRBJ1-1; D ambiguous. Germline lookup yields CDR1 DFQATT and CDR2 SNEGSKA (reference sequence). CDR3 length equals 14 residues. Trimming left V 1 base short and J 0 bases short, with 9 bases between. The CDR3 protein is CSARVAVMNTEAFF. The CDR3 DNA is TGCAGTGCTAGAGTCGCAGTCATGAACACTGAAGCTTTCTTT.

This clonotype was found many times. The V gene is TRBV10-2, the J gene TRBJ2-5, with a possible D match to TRBD2 (6 bases). Deletions cut 2 bases from V and 4 bases from J, with 14 bases between. This CDR3 is 15 amino acids long. Germline V gene sequence: CDR1 WSHSY, CDR2 SAAADI. The CDR3 spells CASSEPYGGRETQYF. The CDR3 nucleotides read TGCGCCAGCAGTGAGCCCTATGGAGGGCGAGAGACCCAGTACTTC.

This clonotype was seen at least ten times. DNA of the CDR3: TGCGCCAGCAGCGTGGACATCGCAAGCAATCAGCCCCAGCATTTT. This sequence encodes CASSVDIASNQPQHF. The chain links TRBV5-1 to TRBJ1-5; D is possibly TRBD1 (5 bases). The CDR3 is 15 amino acids. Trimming took 4 bases from V and 1 from J, leaving 12 bases between them. From germline, CDR1 is SGHRS and CDR2 YFSETQ. The whole variable domain, filled in from reference TRBV5-1 and TRBJ1-5, reads KAGVTQTPRYLIKTRGQQVTLSCSPISGHRSVSWYQQTPGQGLQFLFEYFSETQRNKGNFPGRFSGRQFSNSRSEMNVSTLELGDSALYLCASSVDIASNQPQHFGDGTRLSIL.

The table lists this clonotype with many counts. V gene TRBV7-8 combines with J gene TRBJ2-5; D is unresolved. The germline V gene encodes CDR1 SGHVS and CDR2 FQNEAQ. This CDR3 comprises 12 residues. Trimming cost V 5 bases and J 1 base, with 5 bases left between them. The CDR3 is CASSHRQETQYF. In DNA, the CDR3 is TGTGCCAGCAGCCACCGCCAAGAGACCCAGTACTTC.

This clonotype came up many times. The chain has TRBV11-2 and TRBJ2-7, with 7 bases lining up with TRBD1. Germline trimming cut 4 bases from V and 8 bases from J; bases unmatched to any gene: 11. Germline values: CDR1 SGHAT, CDR2 FQNNGV. The CDR3 has 14 amino acids. The CDR3 here is CASSSRQGGSQQYF. CDR3 nucleotide sequence: TGTGCCAGCAGCTCTCGACAGGGTGGCAGCCAGCAGTACTTC.

V gene TRBV20-1 combines with J gene TRBJ2-5; D gene unclear. This CDR3 region has 14 residues. Trimming removed 0 bases from V and 0 bases from J, with 8 bases in between. Per the germline V gene, CDR1 is DFQATT and CDR2 is SNEGSKA (reference sequence). DNA for the CDR3: TGCAGTGCTAGAGATGGCGTGGACCAAGAGACCCAGTACTTC. It specifies CSARDGVDQETQYF.

The chain joins TRBV29-1 to TRBJ1-6, with D possibly being TRBD1 (6 bases). CDR3 length: 14 residues. Germline loops: CDR1 SQVTM, CDR2 ANQGSEA. The ends were cut back, 6 bases at V and 8 bases at J, with 17 bases in the middle. The CDR3 nucleotides read TGCAGCGTCCGGACCGGGACATTGGATTCACCCCTCCACTTT. Its translation is CSVRTGTLDSPLHF.

This clonotype was seen at least ten times. V is TRBV18 and J is TRBJ1-5; D is unresolved. The CDR3 has 13 amino acids. Per germline, CDR1 KGHSH and CDR2 LQKENI. V was trimmed by 8 bases and J by 0 bases, leaving 8 bases between them. The CDR3 sequence: CASRADSNQPQHF. DNA for the CDR3: TGTGCCAGCCGGGCGGATAGCAATCAGCCCCAGCATTTT.

This clonotype was counted ten times or more. This chain joins TRBV12-3 or TRBV12-4 and TRBJ1-5; D might be TRBD1 (5 bases). The CDR3 is 13 amino acids. V lost 4 bases to trimming and J lost 7 bases, with 11 bases between them. CDR3 sequence reads: CASSSRAGQPQHF. CDR3 sequence (DNA): TGTGCCAGCAGTTCCAGGGCAGGGCAGCCCCAGCATTTT.

J is TRBJ1-1 and V is TRBV12-3 or TRBV12-4; D not certain. Trimming took off 7 bases at V and 3 bases at J, with 6 bases between the two ends. The CDR3 runs 11 residues. The CDR3 region is CASIWDTEAFF. CDR3 nucleotides: TGTGCCAGCATCTGGGACACTGAAGCTTTCTTT.

This clonotype was seen only once. Mismatch with germline at one junction end may stem from a read error. The J gene is TRBJ2-5, the V gene TRBV5-1, with TRBD1 as a possible D gene (6 bases). The germline V gene has CDR1 SGHRS and CDR2 YFSETQ. CDR3 length: 15 residues. The CDR3 DNA reads as TGCGCCAGTAGCTCGGCTACCACAGGGCTGGAGACCCAGTACTTC. It specifies CASSSATTGLETQYF.

This clonotype was detected ten times or more. The V call is TRBV20-1, the J call TRBJ1-2; TRBD1 matches 7 bases. J was trimmed by 4 bases and V by 0 bases; bases with no gene match: 5. Germline-derived CDR1 and CDR2 are DFQATT and SNEGSKA (reference sequence). This CDR3 has 14 amino acids. The CDR3 region has the DNA TGCAGTGCTAGAGAACAGGGGAAGGCCTATGGCTACACCTTC. Translated: CSAREQGKAYGYTF.

This clonotype was detected many times. V usage is TRBV20-1 and J usage is TRBJ2-3, with 11 bases fitting TRBD2. Per the germline V gene, CDR1 is DFQATT and CDR2 is SNEGSKA (reference sequence). J lost 0 bases, V lost 0 bases, and 11 bases had no gene match. The CDR3 runs 19 residues. CDR3 coding DNA: TGCAGTGCTAGAGATCTGGAGACTAGCGGGACCACTAGCACAGATACGCAGTATTTT. Its protein product is CSARDLETSGTTSTDTQYF.